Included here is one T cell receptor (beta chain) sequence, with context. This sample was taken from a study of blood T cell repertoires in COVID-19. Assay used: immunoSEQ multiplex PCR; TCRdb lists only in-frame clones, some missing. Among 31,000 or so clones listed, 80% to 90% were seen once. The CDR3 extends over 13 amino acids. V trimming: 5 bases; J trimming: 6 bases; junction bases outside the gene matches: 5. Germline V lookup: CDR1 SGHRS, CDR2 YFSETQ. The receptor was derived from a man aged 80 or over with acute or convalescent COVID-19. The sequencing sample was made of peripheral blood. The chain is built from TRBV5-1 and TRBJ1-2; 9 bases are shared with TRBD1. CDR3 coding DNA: TGCGCCAGCAGTCTTGACAGGGGGGATGGCTACACCTTC. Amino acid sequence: CASSLDRGDGYTF.